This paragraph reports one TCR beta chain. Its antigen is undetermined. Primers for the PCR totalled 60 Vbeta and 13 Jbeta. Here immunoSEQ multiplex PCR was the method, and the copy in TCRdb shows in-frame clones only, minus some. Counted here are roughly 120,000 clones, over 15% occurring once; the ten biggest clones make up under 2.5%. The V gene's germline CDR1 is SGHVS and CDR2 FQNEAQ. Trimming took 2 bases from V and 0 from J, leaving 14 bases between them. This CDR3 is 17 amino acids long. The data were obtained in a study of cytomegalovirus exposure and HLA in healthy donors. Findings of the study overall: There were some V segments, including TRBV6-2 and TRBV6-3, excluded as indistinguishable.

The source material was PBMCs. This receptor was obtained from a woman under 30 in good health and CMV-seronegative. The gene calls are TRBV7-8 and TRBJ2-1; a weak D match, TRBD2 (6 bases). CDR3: CASSLLGGGYSYNEQFF. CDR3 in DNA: TGTGCCAGCAGCTTATTGGGGGGAGGCTACTCCTACAATGAGCAGTTCTTC.